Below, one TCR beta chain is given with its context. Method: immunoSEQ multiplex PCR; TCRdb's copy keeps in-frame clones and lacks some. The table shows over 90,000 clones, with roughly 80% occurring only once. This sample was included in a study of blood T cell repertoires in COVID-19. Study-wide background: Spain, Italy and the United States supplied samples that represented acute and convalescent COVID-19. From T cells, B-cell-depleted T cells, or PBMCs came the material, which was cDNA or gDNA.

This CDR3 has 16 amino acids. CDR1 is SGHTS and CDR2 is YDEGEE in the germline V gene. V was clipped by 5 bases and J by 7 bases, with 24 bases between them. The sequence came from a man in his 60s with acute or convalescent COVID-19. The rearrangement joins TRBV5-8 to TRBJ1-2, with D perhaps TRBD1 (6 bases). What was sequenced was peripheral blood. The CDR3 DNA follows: TGTGCCAGCAGAACCCCTAGCTTACAGGGTGCAGGTGGCTACACCTTC. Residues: CASRTPSLQGAGGYTF.